Sequencing of this TCR beta chain was carried out in a study of cytomegalovirus exposure and HLA in healthy donors (dated by TCRdb to the late 2010s). With respect to the entire study: An earlier analysis of roughly 630 of the donors reported approximately 290 Gb of sequence data and roughly 100 million unique TCR beta sequences from about 200 million T cells. Around 320 gigabases of sequencing data and approximately 85 million unique TCR sequences were included in an early release covering about 620 HLA-typed donors. Among the roughly 400 genotyped donors, around 81% belonged to the genetic ancestry cluster associated with self-reported Caucasian donors. The study aimed to test whether cataloging public T cell receptors could reveal signatures of past pathogen exposure. The study used immunosequencing to profile the T cell repertoires of 600 to 850 subjects and linked those repertoires to cytomegalovirus serostatus. In addition to the first cohort of 666 subjects, a separate validation cohort of approximately 130 different subjects was used. To predict cytomegalovirus infection status, the study brought together high-throughput TCR immunosequencing, statistical association of individual TCRs with disease status, and machine learning. A later analysis re-analyzed previously published TCR beta repertoires from approximately 670 donors and added high-resolution HLA genotyping to study TCR occurrence patterns. The later analysis used no new phenotypic data to find candidate immune exposures, relying instead on TCR beta sequences and their occurrence across donors. To decide whether each TCR beta V gene segment behaved as functional or pseudogenic, an earlier analysis of some 600 of the donors relied on high-throughput TCR beta sequencing. Donor age, sex, ethnicity and CMV serostatus were compiled together with the repertoire data. A later genetic analysis used genome-wide SNP genotypes for about 60% of the roughly 700 donors, treating that subset as a discovery cohort. All discovery cohort repertoires had been generated on a single sequencing platform. Class I and class II HLA loci were covered by the typing at four-digit resolution. The number of typed donors differed by locus: roughly 629-640 for A, B, C, DRB1 and DQB1; 522 for DQA1; around 580 for DPA1; and roughly 490 for DPB1. About 5 DR-DQ haplotypes were handled as single units for association and clustering, since linkage in the cohort was strong. On average, roughly 250,000 unique TCR beta nucleotide sequences were sequenced per donor among more than 350 genotyped donors of the cohort, with approximately 18% of those sequences being non-productive.

Overall study outcomes, separate from this receptor: A further reported finding was that TCR beta sequences accurately predicted the HLA-A and HLA-B alleles for most subjects in the first cohort. Roughly uniform sequencing depth across donors was assumed in presence/absence analyses, although this assumption may not hold. Specific HLA alleles were associated with some 15,000 TCR beta sequences at a false discovery rate of 0.05 in a later analysis. V-gene and J-gene trimming of TCR beta chains was associated with a missense DCLRE1C variant in a later genetic analysis, and the association was replicated in an independent cohort. This cohort had only TCR beta chains sequenced, and the lack of alpha or paired-chain data limited which features could be detected. Linkage disequilibrium might explain the correlated functional status among segregating V segments, but an unknown experimental factor could not be ruled out. The authors suggested that the approach could potentially be extended to other disease states and immunological phenotypes. The study gave a list of about 150 TCR beta chains associated with cytomegalovirus. A later analysis found that TCR association rates varied across HLA loci, with DRB1 alleles showing the most associated TCRs and HLA-C alleles the fewest. Several of the top co-occurrence clusters appeared to be linked to parvovirus B19, influenza, CMV and Epstein-Barr virus, according to a later analysis. Some IMGT-functional V segments, including TRBV6-2 and TRBV6-3, could not be distinguished by the 87-base-pair reads and were therefore excluded. A few of the identified cytomegalovirus-associated TCR beta chains were confirmed in vitro to be specific for cytomegalovirus antigens. When HLA alleles, especially DR and DQ, strongly co-occurred, attributing TCR associations to individual alleles was difficult. Immune exposure information for the cohort was limited to CMV serostatus. In a later genetic analysis, fewer N-insertions in productive TCRs were reported among donors in an Asian-associated ancestry cluster than the roughly 700-donor mean. According to a later analysis, most CMV-associated TCR beta chains appeared to be HLA-restricted, and the HLA associations seemed to be driven largely by CMV exposure. Broadly in line with IMGT annotations, most TCR beta V segments showed up in productive rearrangements about 90% or about 30% of the time in an earlier analysis of around 600 of the donors. Because some donors lacked HLA typing at each locus, the association tests relied only on the typed subset. Most TCR sequences were seen in very few donors, while some public TCRs were found in many individuals. A later analysis found that HLA-associated TCR beta chains were more clonally expanded and had lower generation probabilities than equally common non-associated chains. Over 15 rarely observed V segments, including chromosome 9 orphons, were excluded from the earlier analysis of approximately 500 of the donors because counts were too low. The classifier was reported to diagnose cytomegalovirus status with high specificity and sensitivity in both the original cohort and the validation cohort. The sequencing pipeline was judged likely to have produced a cluster of highly shared sequence variants as a technical artifact.

The library was built by means of the immunoSEQ multiplex PCR assay. For the multiplex PCR, a mixture combining 60 forward primers for TCR Vbeta segments and 13 reverse primers for TCR Jbeta segments was used. The CDR3 region of rearranged TCR beta genes was amplified from genomic DNA with a multiplex PCR assay. On the Illumina HiSeq System, the amplified TCR beta libraries were sequenced as 87-base-pair reads. The authors' analysis ran thus. In a later analysis, some 80 million unique TCR beta chains were counted across the roughly 610 repertoires, and some 10 million of these chains were shared by at least two donors. Raw reads were error-corrected and collapsed into unique sequences with a nearest-neighbor algorithm that merged closely related sequences to remove PCR and sequencing errors. V, D and J gene segments were assigned by aligning CDR3 sequences to IMGT reference sequences. For a sequence to be retained, at least a six-nucleotide match to both a V gene segment and a J gene segment was required. Rearrangements were classified as productive when the CDR3 lacked stop codons and remained in frame with V and J, and all other rearrangements were classified as non-productive. CDR3 was defined according to IMGT convention as the region running from the second conserved V-encoded cysteine to the conserved J-encoded phenylalanine. In an earlier analysis of some 550 of the donors, sequences lacking an unambiguous match to a single V gene segment were excluded. In an earlier analysis of approximately 590 of the donors, a V segment was called functional when productive rearrangements were above 56.7%, and segregating when the standard deviation between donors exceeded 5%. A statistical classification framework was built to diagnose cytomegalovirus status from the catalog of TCR beta chain sequences. In a later analysis, V and J genes were assigned by comparing TCR nucleotide sequences against IMGT/GENE-DB human TR gene sequences. In a later analysis, CDR3 sequences and most-parsimonious VDJ recombination scenarios were assigned using the TCRdist pipeline. A later analysis defined each TCR beta chain by its CDR3 amino acid sequence plus V-gene family, and excluded reads lacking a unique V-gene family. A later analysis removed 550 to 650 highly shared, low-generation-probability nucleotide sequences to deal with suspected cross-contamination and a sequencing artifact. In a later analysis, a clonal expansion index for each public chain was calculated from normalized within-repertoire ranks of inferred template counts. A later analysis computed generation probabilities with a VDJ recombination model fitted to out-of-frame rearrangements, and checked the results against IGoR. A later analysis scored TCR-TCR, TCR-HLA and TCR-CMV co-occurrence with hypergeometric tests, applying a repertoire-size bias correction to TCR pairs. False discovery rates were estimated in a later analysis by permuting HLA or CMV assignments 20 times. In a later analysis, co-occurring TCRs were grouped with DBSCAN, and TCRdist sequence similarity was added when clustering was performed within HLA-allele-positive subsets. Repertoires with fewer than 30,000 or more than 120,000 public chains were left out of co-occurrence clustering, as were five repertoires with anomalous nucleotide sharing. As stored in TCRdb, this immuneACCESS dataset retains in-frame rearrangements with V and J assigned. A fraction of the clones does not appear; measured against another copy, unresolved V genes explain less than half of the discrepancy, and the remainder lacks a known reason. V and J calls and clone size are those listed in that table; D and trimming were worked out from the DNA. The sample table lists more than 150,000 clones, around 80% of them with a count of one. 1% of the sample lies in the top ten.

About this clone itself: The clone's antigen remains unknown. No much larger clone is present one base from it, and per-base qualities are unavailable.

V has 0 bases trimmed and J has 5 bases trimmed; junction bases matching no gene number 3. The CDR3, from cysteine to phenylalanine, totals 14 residues. Only the CDR3 DNA stays, 42 bases, in frame from base 1. Looking up the germline V gene yields CDR1 SGDLS and CDR2 YYNGEE. The cohort was made up of approximately 670 healthy bone marrow donors. All cohort members were sampled while nominally healthy, although unrecorded immune exposures were likely present. The donor tested CMV seropositive and was one of the 289 seropositive cohort members. Every donor gave a peripheral blood sample, and the peripheral blood mononuclear cells from that sample were used for TCR beta sequencing. Genomic DNA was extracted from the blood cell samples with the Qiagen DNeasy Blood Extraction Kit.

The V and J genes are TRBV9 and TRBJ2-5; a stretch of 8 junction bases matches TRBD2. The sample taken for sequencing was PBMCs. The sequence was collected from a woman between 45 and 60 years old in good health and CMV-seropositive. The CDR3 reads CASSVALAEETQYF. The bases are TGTGCCAGCAGCGTAGCACTAGCGGAGGAGACCCAGTACTTC.